The 4 T cell receptor beta chains reported below all come from one sample, sequenced in a study of cytomegalovirus exposure and HLA in healthy donors. A multiplex PCR was run with 60 Vbeta primers and 13 Jbeta primers. TCRdb keeps only in-frame clones here, not all; method: immunoSEQ multiplex PCR. The repertoire has fewer than 90,000 clones, approximately 76% of them found once; the top ten carry 10%. Sequencing input: PBMCs. The origin of the receptors is a man aged 25-45 years in good health and CMV-seropositive.

In DNA, the CDR3 is TGTGCCAGCAGCTTAGGGGGAGGTCGGGCCGGGGAGCTGTTTTTT. This translates into CASSLGGGRAGELFF. The chain couples TRBV11-2 to TRBJ2-2; tentative D call: TRBD2 (6 bases). CDR1 is SGHAT and CDR2 is FQNNGV in the germline V gene. This CDR3 comprises 15 residues. Trimming took 1 base from V and 6 from J, leaving 12 bases between them.

V and J are TRBV7-9 and TRBJ1-1, with D hard to call. Between the trimmed V and J ends, which lost 7 bases and 6 bases, there was a span of 18 bases. Germline lookup yields CDR1 SEHNR and CDR2 FQNEAQ (reference sequence). This CDR3 has 14 residues. The CDR3 region has the DNA TGTGCCAGCAACCCAAACGGGCTGGACTCTGAAGCTTTCTTT. It encodes CASNPNGLDSEAFF. Looking up the rest from reference TRBV7-9 and TRBJ1-1 gives the full variable domain: DTGVSQNPRHKITKRGQNVTFRCDPISEHNRLYWYRQTLGQGPEFLTYFQNEAQLEKSRLLSDRFSAERPKGSFSTLEIQRTEQGDSAMYLCASNPNGLDSEAFFGQGTRLTVV.

The chain has TRBV29-1 and TRBJ1-2; possible D gene TRBD1, 6 bases. The V end was cut by 3 bases, the J end by 7 bases, with 18 bases between. The CDR3 spans 14 residues. Germline V gene sequence: CDR1 SQVTM, CDR2 ANQGSEA. Here the CDR3 DNA reads TGCAGCGTTGAGACAGGACACCTTTATTCTGGCTACACCTTC. Protein: CSVETGHLYSGYTF. Complete variable domain (other parts from reference TRBV29-1 and TRBJ1-2): SAVISQKPSRDICQRGTSLTIQCQVDSQVTMMFWYRQQPGQSLTLIATANQGSEATYESGFVIDKFPISRPNLTFSTLTVSNMSPEDSSIYLCSVETGHLYSGYTFGSGTRLTVV.

This clone was counted between two and nine times. This chain links TRBV21-1 with TRBJ2-7; whether TRBD1, the table's D call, matches the DNA was not checked. TRBV21-1 is a pseudogene segment. The length of the CDR3 is 15 residues. The CDR3 sequence: CASSTKDRGLHEQYF. In nucleotides, the CDR3 is TGTGCCAGCAGCACCAAGGACAGGGGGCTCCACGAGCAGTACTTC.